Each of the 26 T cell receptor beta chains below was sequenced from the same sample in a study of T cells after yellow fever vaccination. TCRdb re-called the 5' RACE reads with MiXCR, one entry per CDR3 protein. The sample shows some 400,000 distinct CDR3 sequences, roughly 6.2% of them seen only once. Specimen: PBMCs, collected 5 days after the yellow fever booster vaccination. The receptors come from a man aged 25 to 40 who received the YFV17D yellow fever vaccine.

This chain uses TRBV4-3 with TRBJ1-6, with a tentative D call TRBD1 (6 bases). CDR1 is LGHNA and CDR2 is YSLEER in the germline V gene. Trimming stripped 0 bases from V and 9 bases from J, with 12 bases between. The CDR3 has 15 residues. The CDR3 loop is CASSQDRDTFSPLHF. CDR3 DNA: TGCGCCAGCAGCCAAGATCGGGACACTTTTTCACCCCTCCACTTT.

This chain links TRBV7-9 with TRBJ2-7; 7 bases map to TRBD2. This CDR3 has 13 amino acids. CDR1 SEHNR and CDR2 FQNEAQ come from the germline V gene (reference sequence). V lost 5 bases, J lost 7 bases, and 8 bases stayed unmatched. The CDR3 is CASSSRGRGEQYF. The CDR3 DNA reads TGTGCCAGCAGCAGCCGGGGGAGGGGAGAGCAGTACTTC. The whole variable domain, filled in from reference TRBV7-9 and TRBJ2-7, reads DTGVSQNPRHKITKRGQNVTFRCDPISEHNRLYWYRQTLGQGPEFLTYFQNEAQLEKSRLLSDRFSAERPKGSFSTLEIQRTEQGDSAMYLCASSSRGRGEQYFGPGTRLTVT.

Many counts were recorded for this clonotype. This chain joins TRBV20-1 and TRBJ1-5, with D hard to call. CDR1 and CDR2 (germline): DFQATT, SNEGSKA (reference sequence). V lost 1 base and J 7 bases, leaving 11 bases between the germline ends. The CDR3 sequence is 13 residues long. CDR3 loop: CSARVGVGQPQHF. CDR3 DNA sequence: TGCAGTGCTAGAGTTGGGGTTGGACAGCCCCAGCATTTT.

This clonotype was counted between two and nine times. The CDR3 DNA sequence: TGCAGTGCCTCCGGACAGGTCTACGAGCAGTACTTC. This encodes CSASGQVYEQYF. The rearrangement links TRBV20-1 to TRBJ2-7, with 7 bases lining up with TRBD1. The V gene end was trimmed by 6 bases and the J gene end by 3 bases; junction bases not matched to a gene: 5. CDR3 length equals 12 residues. Germline CDR1 is DFQATT and CDR2 is SNEGSKA (reference sequence).

This clonotype was counted many times. This rearrangement joins TRBV6-4 to TRBJ2-3, with TRBD2 as a possible D gene (6 bases). V lost 0 bases to trimming and J lost 5 bases, with 12 bases between them. The CDR3 spans 15 residues. Germline V CDR1 and CDR2: MRHNA, SNTAGT. CDR3 nucleotides: TGTGCCAGCAGTGACTCGGGCCTAGCGATAGATACGCAGTATTTT. Its protein product is CASSDSGLAIDTQYF.

This clonotype was counted only a few times. This CDR3 is CASSQGGQPDTQYF. CDR3 DNA sequence: TGCGCCAGCAGCCAGGGGGGACAGCCCGATACGCAGTATTTT. The chain has TRBV5-1 and TRBJ2-3; possibly TRBD1 for D (7 bases). Germline-derived CDR1 and CDR2 are SGHRS and YFSETQ. Trimming took off 4 bases at V and 6 bases at J, with 15 bases between the two ends. CDR3 length: 14 amino acids.

In its sample, this clonotype was seen a few times. The chain employs TRBV20-1 and TRBJ1-5; a possible D gene is TRBD1 (5 bases). V was clipped by 6 bases and J by 7 bases, with 16 bases between them. This CDR3 has 13 amino acids. Looked up from germline, CDR1 is DFQATT and CDR2 is SNEGSKA (reference sequence). DNA for the CDR3: TGCAGTGCAAACCGGGACTCAAGCCAGCCCCAGCATTTT. It is translated as CSANRDSSQPQHF.

This clonotype has at least ten counts. CDR3 nucleotides: TGCGCCAGCAGCTGGGGACTAGCGGCGAACACCGGGGAGCTGTTTTTT. This gives the protein CASSWGLAANTGELFF. The chain links TRBV5-1 to TRBJ2-2; 11 bases align to TRBD2. V gave up 3 bases and J gave up 0 bases; unmatched junction bases: 1. The CDR3 runs 16 residues. The germline V gene encodes CDR1 SGHRS and CDR2 YFSETQ.

CDR3 region: CASSPLLGEGTQYF. Here the CDR3 DNA reads TGTGCCAGCAGCCCCCTCCTAGGGGAGGGCACGCAGTATTTT. V usage is TRBV3-1 and J usage is TRBJ2-3; 7 nucleotides line up with TRBD2. V shed 4 bases, J shed 9 bases, and the junction held 10 bases outside the gene matches. CDR3 length: 14 residues. CDR1 LGHDT and CDR2 YNNKEL come from the germline V gene (reference sequence).

This sequence joins TRBV6-7 and TRBJ1-1; a weak D match, TRBD1 (5 bases). TRBV6-7 is marked as an open reading frame, function uncertain. Deletions cut 8 bases from V and 11 bases from J, with 24 bases between. This CDR3 is built from 14 residues. CDR3 loop: CASLYRHGAWVAFF. CDR3 nucleotides: TGTGCCAGCTTGTATCGACACGGGGCCTGGGTTGCTTTCTTT.

This clonotype showed up just a few times. The chain uses TRBV5-6 and TRBJ1-3, with 9 bases identical to TRBD1. This CDR3 region has 16 residues. With 1 base clipped from V and 4 bases from J, the junction kept 6 bases outside the gene matches. The germline V gene encodes CDR1 SGHDT and CDR2 YYEEEE. The CDR3 DNA is TGTGCCAGCAGCTTGAAGACCGGGACAGGGGGAAACACCATATATTTT. It encodes CASSLKTGTGGNTIYF.

Many counts were recorded for this clonotype. The chain is built from TRBV7-9 and TRBJ2-7; unclear D gene. Germline CDR1 is SEHNR and CDR2 is FQNEAQ (reference sequence). There are 13 residues in the CDR3. V shed 6 bases and J shed 1 base, with 10 bases lying between them. The CDR3 here is CASRRDGSYEQYF. The CDR3 nucleotides are TGTGCCAGCAGACGCGACGGTTCCTACGAGCAGTACTTC.

The V and J genes are TRBV7-2 and TRBJ2-1; tentative D call: TRBD2 (7 bases). The V gene lost 2 bases and the J gene lost 3 bases, with 17 bases spanning the gap. CDR3 length equals 17 residues. Germline-derived CDR1 and CDR2 are SGHTA and FQGNSA. CDR3 DNA sequence: TGTGCCAGCAGCTTACAAGGGGGGGAGGGCCTCTACAATGAGCAGTTCTTC. It yields the protein CASSLQGGEGLYNEQFF.

The rearrangement links TRBV6-1 to TRBJ2-3; 9 bases agree with TRBD1. Trimming cost V 7 bases and J 5 bases; bases outside gene matches: 7. This CDR3 contains 14 residues. Looked up from germline, CDR1 is MNHNS and CDR2 is SASEGT. CDR3 region: CASTTGGSGDTQYF. CDR3 sequence (DNA): TGTGCCAGCACCACAGGGGGCTCGGGAGATACGCAGTATTTT.

This clonotype was counted only a few times. This chain links TRBV2 with TRBJ2-2, with 7 nucleotides matching TRBD1. Germline CDR1 is SNHLY and CDR2 is FYNNEI. This CDR3 contains 15 residues. The trim removed 6 bases at V and 0 bases at J, leaving 4 bases unmatched. The CDR3 bases are TGTGCCAGCAGGGGACAGTCGGCGAACACCGGGGAGCTGTTTTTT. Translated: CASRGQSANTGELFF.

This clonotype came up many times. V is TRBV6-5 and J is TRBJ2-2, with 11 bases lining up with TRBD2. The CDR3 runs 16 residues. The V gene's germline CDR1 is MNHEY and CDR2 SVGAGI. J lost 5 bases, V lost 0 bases, and 2 bases had no gene match. The CDR3 sequence is CASSYSSGRGTGELFF. CDR3 nucleotide sequence: TGTGCCAGCAGTTACTCTAGCGGGAGGGGTACCGGGGAGCTGTTTTTT.

The chain carries TRBV11-2 and TRBJ2-1; D might be TRBD2 (5 bases). V was clipped by 5 bases and J by 0 bases, with 14 bases between them. CDR1 SGHAT and CDR2 FQNNGV come from the germline V gene. This CDR3 region has 16 residues. The chain's CDR3 is CASSPLGSSSYNEQFF. CDR3 DNA sequence: TGTGCCAGCAGCCCCTTAGGGAGTAGCTCCTACAATGAGCAGTTCTTC.

The rearrangement links TRBV24-1 to TRBJ2-2; 7 bases agree with TRBD1. The CDR3 runs to 13 residues. Germline CDR1 is KGHDR and CDR2 is SFDVKD. The ends lost 5 bases at V and 5 bases at J; junction bases unmatched: 1. Here the CDR3 DNA reads TGTGCCACCAGTGGACAGGGAACCGGGGAGCTGTTTTTT. Amino acid sequence: CATSGQGTGELFF.

This chain joins TRBV28 and TRBJ2-1; 9 bases are a match to TRBD2. With V trimmed by 3 bases and J by 5 bases, 8 bases remained unmatched. The germline V gene has CDR1 MDHEN and CDR2 SYDVKM. The CDR3 has 16 residues. The CDR3 protein is CASSLLGTSGHNEQFF. In DNA form, the CDR3 reads TGTGCCAGCAGTTTGTTAGGCACTAGCGGGCACAATGAGCAGTTCTTC.

This clonotype was detected ten times or more. V usage is TRBV28 and J usage is TRBJ2-1, with D possibly being TRBD1 (8 bases). This CDR3 comprises 15 residues. Deletions cut 6 bases from V and 4 bases from J, with 16 bases between. Germline CDR1 reads MDHEN; CDR2 reads SYDVKM. CDR3 nucleotides: TGTGCCAGCAGGGGGAGGGACAGGTCTTACAATGAGCAGTTCTTC. Its protein is CASRGRDRSYNEQFF.

This clonotype was counted at least ten times. This chain links TRBV20-1 with TRBJ2-1, with D uncertain. Trimming cost V 2 bases and J 4 bases, with 15 bases left between them. Per the germline V gene, CDR1 is DFQATT and CDR2 is SNEGSKA (reference sequence). The CDR3 length is 15 residues. CDR3 sequence: CSARRVTRGYNEQFF. The CDR3 DNA sequence: TGCAGTGCTAGACGGGTAACCCGAGGTTACAATGAGCAGTTCTTC.

This clonotype has a count of ten or more. The rearrangement uses TRBV12-3 or TRBV12-4 and TRBJ1-1; D is undetermined. V gave up 4 bases and J gave up 8 bases, with 11 bases separating them. CDR3 length: 12 residues. CDR3 region: CASSSKTQEAFF. The CDR3 nucleotides read TGTGCCAGCAGTTCCAAAACGCAAGAAGCTTTCTTT.

This clonotype was detected many times. The chain is built from TRBV5-1 and TRBJ2-7; TRBD1 aligns across 8 bases. This CDR3 region has 16 residues. V lost 3 bases and J lost 7; bases outside the gene matches: 15. Germline V lookup: CDR1 SGHRS, CDR2 YFSETQ. For the CDR3, the DNA is TGCGCCAGCAGCTCCGGGACAGGAGCTAGCGTTGGGGAGCAGTACTTC. It specifies CASSSGTGASVGEQYF.

This clonotype has at least ten counts. The gene calls are TRBV12-3 or TRBV12-4 and TRBJ2-1; no clear D. CDR3 length equals 15 residues. Trimming removed 1 base at V and 0 bases at J, with 7 bases between. The CDR3 loop reads CASSLEASSYNEQFF. For the CDR3, the DNA is TGTGCCAGCAGTTTAGAGGCCAGCTCCTACAATGAGCAGTTCTTC.

This clonotype has at least ten counts. The DNA for the CDR3 is TGCAGTGCTGACGTTGACAGCTACGAGCAGTACTTC. Residues: CSADVDSYEQYF. This rearrangement joins TRBV20-1 to TRBJ2-7, with a possible D match to TRBD1 (5 bases). The germline CDR1 and CDR2 sequences are DFQATT and SNEGSKA (reference sequence). Trimming shortened V by 5 bases and J by 3 bases, and 11 bases separated the two germline ends. The CDR3 runs 12 residues.

This clonotype appeared a few times. The chain has TRBV20-1 and TRBJ2-3; D not certain. Germline V gene data show CDR1 as DFQATT and CDR2 as SNEGSKA (reference sequence). V was clipped by 0 bases and J by 5 bases, with 12 bases between them. The CDR3 consists of 14 residues. The CDR3 here is CSARDSSRGDTQYF. CDR3 nucleotides: TGCAGTGCTAGAGATAGCAGTAGAGGAGATACGCAGTATTTT.